This is a list of T cell receptor beta chains from one sample in a study of Graves' ophthalmopathy and Graves' hyperthyroidism. Via MiXCR, TCRdb re-called the multiplex PCR reads, giving one row per CDR3 protein. The data contain 350,000 or so distinct CDR3 sequences, about a sixth of them seen just once; the ten biggest clones take up roughly an eighth. Sequenced input: peripheral blood. The receptors originated from an adult man with Graves' ophthalmopathy. Each CDR3 is given with its conserved first and last residue. D genes are given only for firm matches. Expanded clones are given a class, and other clones once, few, many or no size at all.

V gene,clone size,D gene,J gene,CDR3 DNA,CDR3 protein
TRBV7-2,many,TRBD2,TRBJ2-7,TGTGCCAGCACCCGCGAGGCGGGAGACGCCTACGAGCAGTACTTC,CASTREAGDAYEQYF
TRBV7-3,many,TRBD1,TRBJ2-2,TGTGCCAGCAGCTTAACCCCGACAGGGTATACCGGGGAGCTGTTTTTT,CASSLTPTGYTGELFF
TRBV20-1,many,TRBD1,TRBJ1-3,TGCAGTGCCGGACAGGGAGTTAGCTCTGGAAACACCATATATTTT,CSAGQGVSSGNTIYF
TRBV28,many,NA,TRBJ1-1,TGTGCCAGCAGTTTAGGAGCTGAAGCTTTCTTT,CASSLGAEAFF
TRBV30,many,NA,TRBJ1-1,TGTGCCTCGGCCGAGAACACTGAAGCTTTCTTT,CASAENTEAFF
TRBV27,NA,NA,TRBJ1-5,TGTGCCAGCGCGAAGTATAGCAATCAGCCCCAGCATTTT,CASAKYSNQPQHF
TRBV11-2,few,TRBD2,TRBJ2-7,TGTGCCAGCACCGTTAGCGGGGCGGCCTACGAGCAGTACTTC,CASTVSGAAYEQYF
TRBV7-3,many,NA,TRBJ2-5,TGTGCCAGCAGCTTAATGGTGGGGGAGACCCAGTACTTC,CASSLMVGETQYF
TRBV12-3/TRBV12-4,once,NA,TRBJ1-5,TGTGCCAGCAGTCGGGACGTTGGCAATCAGCCCCAGCATTTT,CASSRDVGNQPQHF
TRBV18,many,TRBD1,TRBJ1-1,TGTGCCAGCTCACGACAGGGTGGGGACACTGAAGCTTTCTTT,CASSRQGGDTEAFF
TRBV29-1,many,NA,TRBJ1-2,TGCAGCGTTGTCAGGAACTATGGCTACACCTTC,CSVVRNYGYTF
TRBV18,few,TRBD1,TRBJ1-1,TGTGCCAGCTCAGATGGACAGGGAGGAACTGAAGCTTTCTTT,CASSDGQGGTEAFF
TRBV29-1,many,TRBD1,TRBJ2-5,TGCAGCGCCGTGACAGGGGAGGAGACCCAGTACTTC,CSAVTGEETQYF
TRBV7-9,many,TRBD1,TRBJ1-1,TGTGCCAGCAGCCCACCGACAGGGGTGGAGACTGAAGCTTTCTTT,CASSPPTGVETEAFF
TRBV6-2/TRBV6-3,few,NA,TRBJ1-5,TGTGCCAACAGCCAGGGGCTGTGGGGCAATCAGCCCCAGCATTTT,CANSQGLWGNQPQHF
TRBV18,many,NA,TRBJ1-1,TGTGCCAGCTCACCTCGGGGGGCAGTCACTGAAGCTTTCTTT,CASSPRGAVTEAFF
TRBV19,many,NA,TRBJ2-6,TGTGCCAGTAGACAGGGATTGGCTGGGGCCAACGTCCTGACTTTC,CASRQGLAGANVLTF
TRBV6-1,many,NA,TRBJ2-7,TGTGCCAGCAGTGAAGTCCCGAGGACGTCCGCACCCCCGGAGGAGTACTTC,CASSEVPRTSAPPEEYF
TRBV12-3/TRBV12-4,NA,NA,TRBJ1-1,TGTGCCAGCAGTCGGGGGGCACGCACTGAAGCTTCCTTT,CASSRGARTEASF
TRBV2,many,TRBD2,TRBJ2-4,TGTGCCAGCAGTAAACTAGCGGGCGGAGGGTACATTCAGTACTTC,CASSKLAGGGYIQYF
TRBV4-2,many,NA,TRBJ2-2,TGTGCCAGCAGCGCATCAGCGTCGAGGGGCGCGTCGGGGGAGCTGTTTTTT,CASSASASRGASGELFF
TRBV19,many,NA,TRBJ1-5,TGTGCCAGTAGTATGGGGAGGCTGAGCAATCAGCCCCAGCATTTT,CASSMGRLSNQPQHF
TRBV28,many,NA,TRBJ1-1,TGTGCCAGCAGTTGGGGCAGGGTTCAGGCTTTCTTT,CASSWGRVQAFF